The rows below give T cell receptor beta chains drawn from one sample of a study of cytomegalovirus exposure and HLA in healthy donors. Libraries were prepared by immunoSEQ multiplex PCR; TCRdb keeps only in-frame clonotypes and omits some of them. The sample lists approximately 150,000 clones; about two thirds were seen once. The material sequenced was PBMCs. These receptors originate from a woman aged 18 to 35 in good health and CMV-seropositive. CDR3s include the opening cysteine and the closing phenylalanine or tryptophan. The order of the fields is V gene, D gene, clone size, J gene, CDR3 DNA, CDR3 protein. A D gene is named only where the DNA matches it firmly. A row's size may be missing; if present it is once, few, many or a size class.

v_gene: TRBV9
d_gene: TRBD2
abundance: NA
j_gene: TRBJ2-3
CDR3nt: TGTGCCAGCAGCACATCCGGGACTAGCGAATTCACAGATACGCAGTATTTT
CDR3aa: CASSTSGTSEFTDTQYF

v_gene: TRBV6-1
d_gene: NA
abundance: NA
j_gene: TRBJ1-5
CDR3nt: TGTGCCAGCAGTGACGCCGAGCGCGAGCATTTT
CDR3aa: CASSDAEREHF

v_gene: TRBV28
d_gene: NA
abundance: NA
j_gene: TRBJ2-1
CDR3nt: TGTGCCAGCAGATACGGGACAAGCTCCTACAATGAGCAGTTCTTC
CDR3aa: CASRYGTSSYNEQFF

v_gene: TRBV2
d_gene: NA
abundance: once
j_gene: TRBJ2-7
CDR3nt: TGTGCCAACAGTGAACGACAGAGCTACGAGCAGTACTTC
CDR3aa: CANSERQSYEQYF

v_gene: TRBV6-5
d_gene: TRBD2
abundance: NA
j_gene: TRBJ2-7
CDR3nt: TGTGCCAGCAGTTCTCTAGCGGGAGTCGAATCCTACGAGCAGTACTTC
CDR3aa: CASSSLAGVESYEQYF

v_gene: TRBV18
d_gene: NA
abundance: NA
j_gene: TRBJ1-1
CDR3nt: TGTGCCAGCTCACCACCTTATGGACAGACTAACACTGAAGCTTTCTTT
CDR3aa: CASSPPYGQTNTEAFF

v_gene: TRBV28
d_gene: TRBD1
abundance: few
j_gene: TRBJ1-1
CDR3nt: TGTGCCAGCCTAGGGGGCCTGAACACTGAAGCTTTCTTT
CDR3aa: CASLGGLNTEAFF

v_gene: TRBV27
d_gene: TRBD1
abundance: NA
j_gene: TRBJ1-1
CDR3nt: TGTGCCAGCAGCTATCAGGGGGCCGGCACTGAAGCTTTCTTT
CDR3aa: CASSYQGAGTEAFF

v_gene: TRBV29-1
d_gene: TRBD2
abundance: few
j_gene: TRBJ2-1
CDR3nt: TGCAGCGTTGTTGTTCCCATAACTAGCGGGGGCCACAATGAGCAGTTCTTC
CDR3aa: CSVVVPITSGGHNEQFF

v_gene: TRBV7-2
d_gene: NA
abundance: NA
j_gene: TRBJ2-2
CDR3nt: TGTGCCAGCAGCTCCCGGAGGGCCATTACCGGGGAGCTGTTTTTT
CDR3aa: CASSSRRAITGELFF

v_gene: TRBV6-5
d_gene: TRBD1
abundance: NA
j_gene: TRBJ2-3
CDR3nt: TGTGCCAGCAGTTACTCGAGACAGGGGACAGATACGCAGTATTTT
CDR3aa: CASSYSRQGTDTQYF

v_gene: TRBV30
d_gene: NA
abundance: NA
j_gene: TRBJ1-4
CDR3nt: TGTGCCTGGAGTACAGGACCTAATGAAAAACTGTTTTTT
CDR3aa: CAWSTGPNEKLFF

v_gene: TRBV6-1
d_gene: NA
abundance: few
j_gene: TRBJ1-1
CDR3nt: TGTGCCAGCAGTGAAGGGGGCTCGAACACTGAAGCTTTCTTT
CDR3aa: CASSEGGSNTEAFF

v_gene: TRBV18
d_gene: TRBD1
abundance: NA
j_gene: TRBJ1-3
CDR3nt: TGTGCCAGCTCGCCAATGCTCGACAGGGATGGAAACACCATATATTTT
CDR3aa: CASSPMLDRDGNTIYF

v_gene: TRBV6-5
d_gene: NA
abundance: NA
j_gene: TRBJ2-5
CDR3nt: TGTGCCAGCAGTTACCCTGAGGCGGGGGAGACCCAGTACTTC
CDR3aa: CASSYPEAGETQYF

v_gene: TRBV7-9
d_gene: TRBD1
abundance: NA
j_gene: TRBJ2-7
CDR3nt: TGTGCCAGCAGCTTCCTGACAGGGGGAAACGAGCAGTACTTC
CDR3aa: CASSFLTGGNEQYF